The rows below give T cell receptor beta chains drawn from one sample of a study of early T cells in non-severe SARS-CoV-2 infection. TCRdb itself ran the 5' RACE reads through MiXCR, one entry per CDR3 protein. The data show more than 55,000 distinct CDR3 sequences, with about 6% seen just once and around 3.4% held by the top ten. Sequencing was performed on whole blood, taken at baseline. Receptors were obtained from an adult who was a healthcare worker with PCR-confirmed SARS-CoV-2 infection or an uninfected control (not recorded which). The CDR3 runs from the conserved cysteine through the conserved F or W. A D gene is named only where the DNA matches it firmly. Size is omitted from some rows. Given values are once, few, many or a class for expanded clones.

TRBJ2-5,NA,few,TRBV7-9,TGTGCCAGCAGCTTGTTCGGGGAGACCCAGTACTTC,CASSLFGETQYF
TRBJ2-7,TRBD1,many,TRBV12-3/TRBV12-4,TGTGCCAGCAGTTTCGAGAGTACAGGGGGCAGACAGTACTTC,CASSFESTGGRQYF
TRBJ1-2,NA,NA,TRBV12-3/TRBV12-4,TGTGCCAGCAGCCCGTCGGGGGGGGCGATCTATGGCTACACCTTC,CASSPSGGAIYGYTF
TRBJ2-1,NA,many,TRBV10-2,TGCGCCAGCAGTACCGGGGCCGGTGATGTGGGTGAGCAGTTCTTC,CASSTGAGDVGEQFF
TRBJ2-1,TRBD2,few,TRBV12-3/TRBV12-4,TGTGCCACCTCCAACGGTACTAGCGGGAGTGCGCAGTTCTTC,CATSNGTSGSAQFF
TRBJ2-1,NA,many,TRBV24-1,TGTGCCACCAGTGATTATCAGGGGAAGGATGAGCAGTTCTTC,CATSDYQGKDEQFF
TRBJ2-5,NA,many,TRBV19,TGTGCCAGTAGTATAGGGGGGGAGACCCAGTACTTC,CASSIGGETQYF
TRBJ1-1,NA,many,TRBV29-1,TGCAGCGTGGACAGCCTAAACACTGAAGCTTTCTTT,CSVDSLNTEAFF
TRBJ2-3,NA,once,TRBV12-3/TRBV12-4,TGTGCCAGCAGCGGACAGAGTTTCACAGATACGCAGTATTTT,CASSGQSFTDTQYF
TRBJ1-5,NA,many,TRBV28,TGTGCCAGCAGTTCCCTTCAAGGGCGTTACAATCAGCCCCAGCATTTT,CASSSLQGRYNQPQHF
TRBJ2-3,TRBD2,NA,TRBV7-6,TGTGCCAGCAGCTTAGCGAGGGAACTACTAGCGGAGTGCACAGATACGCAGTATTTT,CASSLARELLAECTDTQYF
TRBJ2-7,TRBD2,many,TRBV28,TGTGCCAGCAGGTCACTAGCGGGAGCCCGTACGAAGCAGTACTTC,CASRSLAGARTKQYF
TRBJ1-6,NA,many,TRBV4-1,TGCGCCAGCAGCCAAGATCTTGGGGAATCCTATAATTCACCCCTCCACTTT,CASSQDLGESYNSPLHF
TRBJ2-3,TRBD1,few,TRBV24-1,TGTGCCACCGGAGAATCGGACAGGGGAGTAGATACGCAGTATTTT,CATGESDRGVDTQYF
TRBJ1-2,NA,many,TRBV7-9,TGTGCCAGCAGCTTAATGGAAACCTACACCTTC,CASSLMETYTF
TRBJ2-1,NA,many,TRBV19,TGTGCCAGTAGTATAGATTTACAGCAGTTCTTC,CASSIDLQQFF
TRBJ1-6,NA,many,TRBV12-3/TRBV12-4,TGTGCCAGCAGTTTGGGGTACGGGGTACCCCTCCACTTT,CASSLGYGVPLHF
TRBJ2-1,NA,many,TRBV4-1,TGCGCCAGCAGCCAAGTTCAGGGTAAGAGGAATGAGCAGTTCTTC,CASSQVQGKRNEQFF
TRBJ2-1,TRBD2,many,TRBV11-2,TGTGCCAGCAGCCATAGCGGGCTGAGCTCCTACAATGAGCAGTTCTTC,CASSHSGLSSYNEQFF
TRBJ2-3,TRBD2,many,TRBV20-1,TGCAGTGCTCGACTAGCGGGAAACACAGATACGCAGTATTTT,CSARLAGNTDTQYF
TRBJ1-6,NA,many,TRBV10-3,TGTGCCATCACCACAGGGTTTGGTTCACCCCTCCACTTT,CAITTGFGSPLHF
TRBJ1-5,TRBD1,NA,TRBV20-1,TGCAGTGCTAGAGCGACAGGGCAGGGCAATCAGCCCCAGCATTTT,CSARATGQGNQPQHF
TRBJ1-1,NA,many,TRBV18,TGTGCCAGCTCATCAGGGACGGGCGACACTGAAGCTTTCTTT,CASSSGTGDTEAFF
TRBJ2-7,NA,many,TRBV28,TGTGCCAGCAGTGGTTTCCCACGGGTCGAGCAGTACTTC,CASSGFPRVEQYF
TRBJ2-3,NA,NA,TRBV5-1,TGCGCCAGCAGCAGAGGGAGCACAGATACGCAGTATTTT,CASSRGSTDTQYF
TRBJ1-1,NA,many,TRBV4-1,TGCGCCAGCAGTGGGGGGAAGGAGACTTACATGAACACTGAAGCTTTCTTT,CASSGGKETYMNTEAFF
TRBJ2-1,NA,many,TRBV7-2,TGTGCCAGCAGCGCAGGGTATTACAATGAGCAGTTCTTC,CASSAGYYNEQFF
TRBJ1-2,NA,few,TRBV2,TGTGCCAGCAGTTCCTTCGGACAGTTGTCAGACTATGGCTACACCTTC,CASSSFGQLSDYGYTF
TRBJ1-2,NA,NA,TRBV7-9,TGTGCCAGCAGCTTGAGTTCATCTAACTATGGCTACACCTTC,CASSLSSSNYGYTF
TRBJ1-2,NA,few,TRBV20-1,TGCAGTGCTAGAGTTCCGGGTAACTATGGCTACACCTTC,CSARVPGNYGYTF
TRBJ2-7,TRBD1,many,TRBV20-1,TGCAGTGCTAGGGGGACAGGGGCAGGCGAGCAGTACTTC,CSARGTGAGEQYF
TRBJ2-2,NA,many,TRBV7-2,TGTGCCAGCAGCTTAGACCCGGCAGGCATCACCGGGGAGCTGTTTTTT,CASSLDPAGITGELFF
TRBJ2-3,NA,many,TRBV6-2/TRBV6-3,TGTGCCAGCAGCTCATGGACCGGGACGTTGGATACGCAGTATTTT,CASSSWTGTLDTQYF
TRBJ1-1,NA,many,TRBV4-3,TGCGCCAGCAGCCAAGACTTCCTGAACACTGAAGCTTTCTTT,CASSQDFLNTEAFF
TRBJ1-3,TRBD1,few,TRBV11-3,TGTGCCAGCAGTCCCACTCAGCCCGGGACAGCCGGAAACACCATATATTTT,CASSPTQPGTAGNTIYF
TRBJ2-3,TRBD2,few,TRBV4-3,TGCGCCAGCAGCCAATCCATAGCGGGAGGGTCAGATACGCAGTATTTT,CASSQSIAGGSDTQYF
TRBJ2-6,NA,many,TRBV28,TGTGCCATCAAGGGGCAGGGGCCCTCTGGGGCCAACGTCCTGACTTTC,CAIKGQGPSGANVLTF
TRBJ2-1,NA,few,TRBV27,TGTGCCAGCAGTCTCCTCTACAGGGGAGGTGAGGGCAATGAGCAGTTCTTC,CASSLLYRGGEGNEQFF
TRBJ2-7,NA,few,TRBV28,TGTGCCAGCAGTTTAATGGGGGACGAGCAGTACTTC,CASSLMGDEQYF
TRBJ2-5,NA,few,TRBV28,TGTGCCAGTAAGCACCCTCAGCAAGAGACCCAGTACTTC,CASKHPQQETQYF
TRBJ2-1,NA,NA,TRBV5-1,TGCGCCAGCAGCCTTCAAGGGGAGGACTACAATGAGCAGTTCTTC,CASSLQGEDYNEQFF
TRBJ1-1,NA,NA,TRBV7-9,TGTGCCAGCAGCTTGATGTCCAGGGAGAACACTGAAGCTTTCTTT,CASSLMSRENTEAFF
TRBJ2-3,TRBD1,many,TRBV5-1,TGCGCCAGCAGCCAGACAGGGCTCGTAACCACAGATACGCAGTATTTT,CASSQTGLVTTDTQYF
TRBJ1-1,NA,many,TRBV29-1,TGCAGCGTCGGGGGTTGGGACACTGAAGCTTTCTTT,CSVGGWDTEAFF
TRBJ1-1,NA,many,TRBV7-6,TGTGCCAGCAAGTTGAGTTGGAACACTGAAGCTTTCTTT,CASKLSWNTEAFF
TRBJ1-1,NA,few,TRBV18,TGTGCCAGCTCTCTGACCCCTTATTCCTCGGCTCAAGTAGAGGCTGAAGCTTTCTTT,CASSLTPYSSAQVEAEAFF
TRBJ1-1,NA,few,TRBV7-9,TGTGCCAGCAGCCCCAGGGACAACACTGAAGCTTTCTTT,CASSPRDNTEAFF
TRBJ2-6,TRBD1,few,TRBV10-3,TGTGCCATCAGTGAGAACAGGGGGCGGCCTGGGGCCAACGTCCTGACTTTC,CAISENRGRPGANVLTF
TRBJ2-7,TRBD1,many,TRBV20-1,TGCAGTGCTAGAAGGATGGGACAGGAAACCTACGAGCAGTACTTC,CSARRMGQETYEQYF
TRBJ2-7,TRBD1,many,TRBV29-1,TGCAGCGGAGGGGACAGGGGAACCGAGCAGTACTTC,CSGGDRGTEQYF
TRBJ1-1,NA,many,TRBV28,TGTGCCAGCAGTAGTTCGGGATCTCTGACCCTTGAAGCTTTCTTT,CASSSSGSLTLEAFF
TRBJ2-3,NA,many,TRBV7-2,TGTGCCAGCAGCTTATATTTCCGGGATACGCAGTATTTT,CASSLYFRDTQYF
TRBJ2-3,NA,many,TRBV7-9,TGTGCCAGCAGCCCATGGGGTGGCGAGAAGGATACGCAGTATTTT,CASSPWGGEKDTQYF
TRBJ1-5,TRBD1,NA,TRBV6-6,TGTGCCAGCAGTCCACGGACAGGGACCTCAATGCCCCAGCATTTT,CASSPRTGTSMPQHF
TRBJ2-1,TRBD2,NA,TRBV27,TGTGCCAGCAGTTTATCGGCTAGCGGGGTCACCTACAATGAGCAGTTCTTC,CASSLSASGVTYNEQFF
TRBJ1-1,NA,NA,TRBV7-8,TGTGCCAGCAGCTTAGAGACAGATAATGAAGCTTTCTTT,CASSLETDNEAFF